This TCR beta chain was observed in a study of tumor-infiltrating lymphocytes in primary liver carcinoma. About the research overall: Staging of the tumors gave T1-T3 N0M0, with widths of about 4 to 10 cm.

Total RNA and DNA came together from approximately 20-30 mg of bulk tissue without cell sorting. Total RNA (roughly 530 ng) served as template for TCR beta cDNA synthesis primed by a constant-region primer. Modified slightly, ARM-PCR produced TCR beta libraries over three nested multiplex PCR rounds. Forward primers for TRBV1-TRBV30 and a C-beta reverse primer served the first two PCR rounds, at about 10 cycles each. One entry per CDR3 protein results from TCRdb running MiXCR on the multiplex PCR reads. The table shows 55,000 or so distinct CDR3 sequences, with about two thirds occurring only once. A remark on this clonotype: At one boundary the junction diverges from the germline segment, which might be a read error.

The CDR3 totals 14 residues. Germline V gives CDR1 SGHAT, CDR2 FQDESV (reference sequence). Source material: liver tumor tissue from sampling region 2. Regarding subset: tumor region T2, inferior pole. The sequence was obtained from a man aged 35 to 55 with primary liver carcinoma and hepatitis B virus infection. This chain joins TRBV11-1 and TRBJ2-5, with TRBD1 identical over 7 bases. CDR3 in amino acids: CASSGQVEEEIQYF. The CDR3 DNA is TGTGCCAGCAGTGGACAGGTAGAGGAGGAGATCCAGTACTTC.